The rows below give T cell receptor beta chains drawn from one sample of a study of cytomegalovirus exposure and HLA in healthy donors. Produced via immunoSEQ multiplex PCR; TCRdb's table is partial and in-frame only. The sample records about 200,000 clones, roughly 84% being singletons. Material: PBMCs. The origin of the receptors is a woman aged 25 to 39 in good health and CMV-seropositive. Each CDR3 is given with its conserved first and last residue. The D gene is left open where the match is weak. Where a row states a size, it is once, few, many or the class of an expanded clone; other rows omit it.

D gene: NA
clone size: NA
V gene: TRBV16
J gene: TRBJ1-2
CDR3 DNA: TGTGCCAGCAGCCCACTTGGAGACAGGAAGTACTATGGCTACACCTTC
CDR3 protein: CASSPLGDRKYYGYTF

D gene: TRBD2
clone size: once
V gene: TRBV29-1
J gene: TRBJ2-1
CDR3 DNA: TGCAGCGTTGAATCCCGGACTAGCGGGTCCTTCAATGAGCAGTTCTTC
CDR3 protein: CSVESRTSGSFNEQFF

D gene: TRBD2
clone size: NA
V gene: TRBV18
J gene: TRBJ2-3
CDR3 DNA: TGTGCCAGCTCACCACGGGGAGGGCATGTGGATACGCAGTATTTT
CDR3 protein: CASSPRGGHVDTQYF

D gene: NA
clone size: NA
V gene: TRBV27
J gene: TRBJ1-1
CDR3 DNA: TGTGCCAGCAGTTTCGATTACCAGGGGACTGAAGCTTTCTTT
CDR3 protein: CASSFDYQGTEAFF

D gene: NA
clone size: NA
V gene: TRBV19
J gene: TRBJ2-7
CDR3 DNA: TGTGCCAGTAGTAGGGGGTCTGGACAGTCCTACGAGCAGTACTTC
CDR3 protein: CASSRGSGQSYEQYF

D gene: NA
clone size: NA
V gene: TRBV5-4
J gene: TRBJ2-3
CDR3 DNA: TGTGCCAGTCGAATTAGTACCACGGGGACAGATACGCAGTATTTT
CDR3 protein: CASRISTTGTDTQYF

D gene: NA
clone size: few
V gene: TRBV28
J gene: TRBJ1-1
CDR3 DNA: TGTGCCAGCAGCCTTCGGGGGGGCGCGGATGAAGCTTTCTTT
CDR3 protein: CASSLRGGADEAFF

D gene: TRBD1
clone size: NA
V gene: TRBV6-5
J gene: TRBJ2-4
CDR3 DNA: TGTGCCAGCAGTTACTCGGGGACAGGGGCTGGAAACATTCAGTACTTC
CDR3 protein: CASSYSGTGAGNIQYF

D gene: NA
clone size: NA
V gene: TRBV11-2
J gene: TRBJ1-3
CDR3 DNA: TGTGCCAGCAGCTTAGATTTTCGCAGGGACTTTACTGGAAACACCATATATTTT
CDR3 protein: CASSLDFRRDFTGNTIYF

D gene: TRBD2
clone size: NA
V gene: TRBV28
J gene: TRBJ2-7
CDR3 DNA: TGTGCCAGCAGTTTAAGTCTGTACGGGAGGGGATCCTACGAGCAGTACTTC
CDR3 protein: CASSLSLYGRGSYEQYF

D gene: NA
clone size: NA
V gene: TRBV6-1
J gene: TRBJ1-2
CDR3 DNA: TGTGCCAGCAGTGAAGCGGCAGGGGCCTATGGCTACACCTTC
CDR3 protein: CASSEAAGAYGYTF

D gene: NA
clone size: NA
V gene: TRBV27
J gene: TRBJ1-1
CDR3 DNA: TGTGCCAGCAGGAATACAGGGATGGGGTTCGGCACTGAAGCTTTCTTT
CDR3 protein: CASRNTGMGFGTEAFF

D gene: NA
clone size: NA
V gene: TRBV5-1
J gene: TRBJ2-7
CDR3 DNA: TGCGCCAGCAGCTTGGCGGGAGCCCCCTACGAGCAGTACTTC
CDR3 protein: CASSLAGAPYEQYF

D gene: NA
clone size: NA
V gene: TRBV28
J gene: TRBJ1-2
CDR3 DNA: TGTGCCAGCACCTGGGCAGGGGTGTCTGCAGGGTATGGCTACACCTTC
CDR3 protein: CASTWAGVSAGYGYTF

D gene: TRBD1
clone size: few
V gene: TRBV28
J gene: TRBJ1-2
CDR3 DNA: TGTGCCAGCAGGGTCATGGACAGGGGCTATCGGGGCTACACCTTC
CDR3 protein: CASRVMDRGYRGYTF

D gene: TRBD1
clone size: NA
V gene: TRBV2
J gene: TRBJ2-3
CDR3 DNA: TGTGCCAGCAGTTGGGACAGGGGGGGGACAGATACGCAGTATTTT
CDR3 protein: CASSWDRGGTDTQYF

D gene: TRBD1
clone size: NA
V gene: TRBV5-4
J gene: TRBJ2-7
CDR3 DNA: TGTGCCAGCACAAGGGACAGATCCTACGAGCAGTACTTC
CDR3 protein: CASTRDRSYEQYF

D gene: NA
clone size: NA
V gene: TRBV29-1
J gene: TRBJ2-2
CDR3 DNA: TGCAGCGTTGAAGAAAGGGGCCAGGGGTGGACCGGGGAGCTGTTTTTT
CDR3 protein: CSVEERGQGWTGELFF

D gene: NA
clone size: NA
V gene: TRBV5-1
J gene: TRBJ2-5
CDR3 DNA: TGCGCCAGCAGCTTGTCCATTCAAGAGACCCAGTACTTC
CDR3 protein: CASSLSIQETQYF

D gene: NA
clone size: NA
V gene: TRBV4-1
J gene: TRBJ1-3
CDR3 DNA: TGCGCCAGCAGCCAAGATTACAGGGGAAACACCATATATTTT
CDR3 protein: CASSQDYRGNTIYF

D gene: TRBD1
clone size: NA
V gene: TRBV18
J gene: TRBJ2-7
CDR3 DNA: TGTGCCAGCTCACTCGACAGGGAGGAGCAGTACTTC
CDR3 protein: CASSLDREEQYF

D gene: TRBD1
clone size: NA
V gene: TRBV2
J gene: TRBJ2-5
CDR3 DNA: TGTGCCAGCAGCGACCGGACAGGGGCTGAGACCCAGTACTTC
CDR3 protein: CASSDRTGAETQYF

D gene: TRBD2
clone size: NA
V gene: TRBV4-2
J gene: TRBJ2-7
CDR3 DNA: TGTGCCAGCAGCCGCTCGGGGGGAGAGTACGAGCAGTACTTC
CDR3 protein: CASSRSGGEYEQYF

D gene: NA
clone size: NA
V gene: TRBV2
J gene: TRBJ2-3
CDR3 DNA: TGTGCCAGCCACTACCCGGGGGATACGCAGTATTTT
CDR3 protein: CASHYPGDTQYF

D gene: TRBD1
clone size: once
V gene: TRBV6-5
J gene: TRBJ1-1
CDR3 DNA: TGTGCCAGCAGTGAGACAGGGGTGAACACTGAAGCTTTCTTT
CDR3 protein: CASSETGVNTEAFF

D gene: TRBD1
clone size: NA
V gene: TRBV5-6
J gene: TRBJ2-7
CDR3 DNA: TGTGCCAGCAGCGTAGGACAGGGAATCCACGTCTACGAGCAGTACTTC
CDR3 protein: CASSVGQGIHVYEQYF

D gene: NA
clone size: NA
V gene: TRBV7-8
J gene: TRBJ1-1
CDR3 DNA: TGTGCCAGCAACCCAGGGAGGTGGGTACAACAGACTGAAGCTTTCTTT
CDR3 protein: CASNPGRWVQQTEAFF

D gene: TRBD2
clone size: NA
V gene: TRBV9
J gene: TRBJ2-6
CDR3 DNA: TGTGCCAGCAGCACGGGGGGGTTCTCTGGGGCCAACGTCCTGACTTTC
CDR3 protein: CASSTGGFSGANVLTF

D gene: TRBD1
clone size: NA
V gene: TRBV30
J gene: TRBJ2-1
CDR3 DNA: TGTGCCTGGAGTGTACAGAGGGGACAGGGGGTCGATGAGCAGTTCTTC
CDR3 protein: CAWSVQRGQGVDEQFF

D gene: TRBD2
clone size: NA
V gene: TRBV5-1
J gene: TRBJ2-1
CDR3 DNA: TGCGCCAGCAGCCCCGTCGGGAGGGGGGGTTACAATGAGCAGTTCTTC
CDR3 protein: CASSPVGRGGYNEQFF

D gene: NA
clone size: NA
V gene: TRBV4-1
J gene: TRBJ2-1
CDR3 DNA: TGCGCCAGCAGCCGCGATGACAGCTACAATGAGCAGTTCTTC
CDR3 protein: CASSRDDSYNEQFF

D gene: NA
clone size: once
V gene: TRBV30
J gene: TRBJ1-2
CDR3 DNA: TGTGCCTGGAGTGTACGGCAGGGGTTTTTCTATGGCTACACCTTC
CDR3 protein: CAWSVRQGFFYGYTF

D gene: NA
clone size: NA
V gene: TRBV7-8
J gene: TRBJ2-2
CDR3 DNA: TGTGCCAGCAGCTTAGTAGGGGTAAACGGGGAGCTGTTTTTT
CDR3 protein: CASSLVGVNGELFF

D gene: NA
clone size: once
V gene: TRBV7-9
J gene: TRBJ1-3
CDR3 DNA: TGTGCCAGCAGCTTAGGACTGGACACCATATATTTT
CDR3 protein: CASSLGLDTIYF

D gene: NA
clone size: NA
V gene: TRBV7-8
J gene: TRBJ2-7
CDR3 DNA: TGTGCCAGCAGCTTATCTCGCTCCTACGAGCAGTACTTC
CDR3 protein: CASSLSRSYEQYF

D gene: TRBD1
clone size: NA
V gene: TRBV7-2
J gene: TRBJ1-4
CDR3 DNA: TGTGCCAGCAGCCCCAGGGGGACCCTTGCAACTAATGAAAAACTGTTTTTT
CDR3 protein: CASSPRGTLATNEKLFF

D gene: NA
clone size: NA
V gene: TRBV1
J gene: TRBJ2-4
CDR3 DNA: TGCACCAGCAGCCAAGATAAAGATAACAGCATTCAGTACTTC
CDR3 protein: CTSSQDKDNSIQYF

D gene: NA
clone size: NA
V gene: TRBV6-1
J gene: TRBJ1-3
CDR3 DNA: TGTGCCAGCAGCCAGACAGGCTCTGGAAACACCATATATTTT
CDR3 protein: CASSQTGSGNTIYF

D gene: TRBD1
clone size: NA
V gene: TRBV6-1
J gene: TRBJ1-1
CDR3 DNA: TGTGCCAGCGCCATACAGGGGGCTGAAGCTTTCTTT
CDR3 protein: CASAIQGAEAFF

D gene: NA
clone size: NA
V gene: TRBV7-2
J gene: TRBJ2-7
CDR3 DNA: TGTGCCAGCAGCCGCGTGGGACTCTACGAGCAGTACTTC
CDR3 protein: CASSRVGLYEQYF

D gene: TRBD1
clone size: NA
V gene: TRBV2
J gene: TRBJ1-5
CDR3 DNA: TGTGCCAGCACCCGACAGGGAGGAAGTCAGCCCCAGCATTTT
CDR3 protein: CASTRQGGSQPQHF

D gene: TRBD2
clone size: NA
V gene: TRBV6-1
J gene: TRBJ2-1
CDR3 DNA: TGTGCCAGCAGTGTTCGAGCGGGAGTCGGCAATGAGCAGTTCTTC
CDR3 protein: CASSVRAGVGNEQFF

D gene: NA
clone size: NA
V gene: TRBV7-9
J gene: TRBJ1-4
CDR3 DNA: TGTGCCAGCAGCTTTCCGGCAGGTGACCTTGCTAATGAAAAACTGTTTTTT
CDR3 protein: CASSFPAGDLANEKLFF

D gene: TRBD2
clone size: NA
V gene: TRBV6-6
J gene: TRBJ2-1
CDR3 DNA: TGTGCCAGCCGACCGGGAGGGGGGCGGGATGAGCAGTTCTTC
CDR3 protein: CASRPGGGRDEQFF

D gene: TRBD1
clone size: NA
V gene: TRBV30
J gene: TRBJ1-5
CDR3 DNA: TGTGCCTGGACATTACAGGGGGGCAATCAGCCCCAGCATTTT
CDR3 protein: CAWTLQGGNQPQHF

D gene: TRBD1
clone size: NA
V gene: TRBV7-6
J gene: TRBJ1-2
CDR3 DNA: TGTGCCAGCAGCTTTACAGGGGCCTATGGCTACACCTTC
CDR3 protein: CASSFTGAYGYTF

D gene: TRBD1
clone size: NA
V gene: TRBV19
J gene: TRBJ2-7
CDR3 DNA: TGTGCCAGTAGTCTGGCATTGACAGGGACCTCCTACGAGCAGTACTTC
CDR3 protein: CASSLALTGTSYEQYF

D gene: TRBD1
clone size: NA
V gene: TRBV28
J gene: TRBJ1-1
CDR3 DNA: TGTGCCAGCAGTCCAGGGACCGGGACAGAGAACACTGAAGCTTTCTTT
CDR3 protein: CASSPGTGTENTEAFF

D gene: TRBD1
clone size: NA
V gene: TRBV10-3
J gene: TRBJ1-5
CDR3 DNA: TGTGCCATCAGTGAACAGGGGAACGGGCAGCCCCAGCATTTT
CDR3 protein: CAISEQGNGQPQHF

D gene: NA
clone size: NA
V gene: TRBV29-1
J gene: TRBJ2-1
CDR3 DNA: TGCAGCGTTGAAATTCCGGGTGAGCAGTTCTTC
CDR3 protein: CSVEIPGEQFF

D gene: NA
clone size: NA
V gene: TRBV11-3
J gene: TRBJ1-1
CDR3 DNA: TGTGCCAGCAGCTCTAAGATGAACACTGAAGCTTTCTTT
CDR3 protein: CASSSKMNTEAFF

D gene: NA
clone size: NA
V gene: TRBV2
J gene: TRBJ2-5
CDR3 DNA: TGTGCCAGCAGATTCCAGAGGAGCGGAGAGACCCAGTACTTC
CDR3 protein: CASRFQRSGETQYF

D gene: TRBD1
clone size: NA
V gene: TRBV28
J gene: TRBJ1-5
CDR3 DNA: TGTGCCAGCAGTTTAACGACAGGGGTTCGTCAGCCCCAGCATTTT
CDR3 protein: CASSLTTGVRQPQHF

D gene: TRBD1
clone size: NA
V gene: TRBV6-6
J gene: TRBJ2-1
CDR3 DNA: TGTGCCAGCAGATACTCCGGGACAGGGGCGGAGGAGCAGTTCTTC
CDR3 protein: CASRYSGTGAEEQFF